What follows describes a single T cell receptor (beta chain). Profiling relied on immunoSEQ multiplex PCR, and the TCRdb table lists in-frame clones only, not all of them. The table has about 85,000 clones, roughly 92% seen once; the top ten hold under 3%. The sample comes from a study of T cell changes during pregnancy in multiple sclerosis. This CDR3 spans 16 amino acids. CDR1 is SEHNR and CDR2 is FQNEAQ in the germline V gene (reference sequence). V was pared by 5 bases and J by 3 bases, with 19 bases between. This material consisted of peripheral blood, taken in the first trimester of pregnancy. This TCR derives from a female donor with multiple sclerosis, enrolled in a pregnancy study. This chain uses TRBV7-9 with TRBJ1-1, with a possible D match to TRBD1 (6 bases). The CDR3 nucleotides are TGTGCCAGCAGCCTTGGGCAGGGGACCGGAGACACTGAAGCTTTCTTT. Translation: CASSLGQGTGDTEAFF.